Following are 15 T cell receptor beta chains from one sample sequenced in a study of a mutant IDH1 vaccine in newly diagnosed glioma. Their antigens are not known. This table comes from immunoSEQ multiplex PCR, and its TCRdb copy is limited to in-frame clones, with some not included. Of tens of thousands of clones listed, 75% to 95% are singletons. Described time point: week 47, end of study. The investigators gave 300 ug of mutant IDH1 20-mer peptide in each vaccine dose, together with topical imiquimod. The sequencing here drew on PBMCs, taken from a glioma patient whose treatment included an IDH1 peptide vaccine. These receptors were collected from a woman between 35 and 50 years old with glioma.

V gene TRBV5-1 combines with J gene TRBJ1-4; 9 bases agree with TRBD1. The CDR3 is 14 residues long. From germline, CDR1 is SGHRS and CDR2 YFSETQ. V trimming: 4 bases; J trimming: 6 bases; junction bases outside the gene matches: 4. The CDR3 nucleotides are TGCGCCAGCAGCGGGGACAGGGAGGATGAAAAACTGTTTTTT. This translates into CASSGDREDEKLFF.

The chain joins TRBV5-1 to TRBJ1-1; TRBD1 agrees at 8 bases. Germline lookup yields CDR1 SGHRS and CDR2 YFSETQ. Trimming removed 4 bases from V and 0 bases from J; junction bases left unmatched: 14. There are 18 residues in the CDR3. CDR3 loop: CASSALGAGGQVNTEAFF. The CDR3 coding sequence is TGCGCCAGCAGCGCCCTTGGGGCAGGGGGCCAGGTGAACACTGAAGCTTTCTTT.

The chain employs TRBV2 and TRBJ1-2, with D maybe TRBD1 (6 bases). The germline CDR1 and CDR2 sequences are SNHLY and FYNNEI. This CDR3 region has 16 residues. Trimming removed 7 bases at V and 3 bases at J, with 21 bases between. For the CDR3, the DNA is TGTGCCAGCACCACGGTAGTTACTCCAGGGGACTATGGCTACACCTTC. This sequence encodes CASTTVVTPGDYGYTF.

This clone was seen only a few times. This sequence joins TRBV9 and TRBJ1-3; D not resolved. CDR1 and CDR2 from the germline V gene are SGDLS and YYNGEE. V gave up 3 bases and J gave up 0 bases, with 7 bases separating them. The CDR3 runs to 14 residues. The DNA for the CDR3 is TGTGCCAGCAGCGCGGGGAGCTCTGGAAACACCATATATTTT. Translated, it gives CASSAGSSGNTIYF.

This rearrangement joins TRBV7-9 to TRBJ1-6, with 10 bases fitting TRBD1. This CDR3 is built from 16 residues. Trimming took 6 bases from V and 3 from J; bases not matched to a gene: 5. The V gene's germline CDR1 is SEHNR and CDR2 FQNEAQ (reference sequence). The CDR3 here is CASSQGQGFYNSPLHF. The CDR3 bases are TGTGCCAGCAGTCAGGGACAGGGGTTCTATAATTCACCCCTCCACTTT.

The chain recombines TRBV5-4 with TRBJ2-2; 11 bases map to TRBD2. V trimming: 2 bases; J trimming: 1 base; junction bases outside the gene matches: 10. Germline CDR1 is SGHNT and CDR2 is YYREEE (reference sequence). The CDR3 is 19 amino acids. The CDR3 is CASSLTGTSGGWNTGELFF. The CDR3 DNA follows: TGTGCCAGCAGCTTAACCGGGACTAGCGGAGGGTGGAACACCGGGGAGCTGTTTTTT.

The chain has TRBV6-5 and TRBJ1-3; D unclear. Germline lookup yields CDR1 MNHEY and CDR2 SVGAGI. V was trimmed by 4 bases and J by 3 bases, leaving 13 bases between them. This CDR3 is 15 amino acids long. DNA of the CDR3: TGTGCCAGCAGTTCCCACCCGGCCGTTGGAAACACCATATATTTT. Amino acid sequence: CASSSHPAVGNTIYF.

The chain joins TRBV2 to TRBJ1-2; 7 nucleotides line up with TRBD1. The length of the CDR3 is 13 residues. Germline V gene data show CDR1 as SNHLY and CDR2 as FYNNEI. The J segment lost 6 bases and the V segment lost 6 bases, leaving 7 bases of the junction unmatched. CDR3 residues: CASRGQVLNGYTF. In nucleotides, the CDR3 is TGTGCCAGCAGAGGACAGGTTTTAAATGGCTACACCTTC. Full variable domain (remainder filled in from reference TRBV2 and TRBJ1-2): EPEVTQTPSHQVTQMGQEVILRCVPISNHLYFYWYRQILGQKVEFLVSFYNNEISEKSEIFDDQFSVERPDGSNFTLKIRSTKLEDSAMYFCASRGQVLNGYTFGSGTRLTVV.

This chain links TRBV11-2 with TRBJ1-1, with a weak D call TRBD1 (5 bases). Germline V CDR1 and CDR2: SGHAT, FQNNGV. This CDR3 comprises 13 residues. V lost 8 bases and J 1 base, leaving 11 bases between the germline ends. The CDR3 loop reads CASGGWGNTEAFF. CDR3 nucleotides: TGTGCCAGCGGGGGGTGGGGGAACACTGAAGCTTTCTTT.

The chain couples TRBV29-1 to TRBJ2-3; D may match TRBD1 or TRBD2 (5 bases each). The CDR3 runs to 11 residues. Germline V gene lookup returns CDR1 SQVTM and CDR2 ANQGSEA. Deletions cut 6 bases from V and 7 bases from J, with 11 bases between. In DNA, the CDR3 is TGCAGCGTAACGAGGGGAAATACGCAGTATTTT. This gives the protein CSVTRGNTQYF.

V gene TRBV29-1 combines with J gene TRBJ1-2; no definite D call. The V gene's germline CDR1 is SQVTM and CDR2 ANQGSEA. V dropped 4 bases and J dropped 0 bases, with 12 bases sitting between them. The CDR3 has 14 amino acids. CDR3 DNA: TGCAGCGTTGTGGGCCTCGGGGCTAACTATGGCTACACCTTC. Translation gives CSVVGLGANYGYTF.

The rearrangement links TRBV5-1 to TRBJ2-3; 8 bases align to TRBD1. CDR3 length: 15 amino acids. The V gene end was trimmed by 0 bases and the J gene end by 3 bases; junction bases not matched to a gene: 3. CDR1 is SGHRS, CDR2 YFSETQ, per germline. CDR3 residues: CASSLGQGRTDTQYF. The CDR3 DNA sequence: TGCGCCAGCAGCTTGGGACAGGGGCGAACAGATACGCAGTATTTT.

This sequence joins TRBV7-8 and TRBJ2-2, with D unclear. Germline V gene data show CDR1 as SGHVS and CDR2 as FQNEAQ. Trimming removed 8 bases at V and 0 bases at J, with 19 bases between. This CDR3 region has 17 residues. The CDR3 sequence is CASLSPGGSSNTGELFF. The CDR3 DNA sequence: TGTGCCAGCCTATCACCGGGCGGCTCATCGAACACCGGGGAGCTGTTTTTT.

The rearrangement joins TRBV7-2 to TRBJ1-1; TRBD1 matches at 7 bases. V was pared by 3 bases and J by 0 bases, with 4 bases of the junction left unmatched. The CDR3 is 15 amino acids. Germline V CDR1 and CDR2: SGHTA, FQGNSA. CDR3 sequence reads: CASSLLGQMNTEAFF. The CDR3 DNA sequence: TGTGCCAGCAGCTTGTTGGGACAGATGAACACTGAAGCTTTCTTT.

A note on this clone: The junction does not match germline at one end; this may be a read error. V gene TRBV10-3 combines with J gene TRBJ1-2; TRBD1 is a possible D gene (6 bases). Germline V gene sequence: CDR1 ENHRY, CDR2 SYGVKD. This CDR3 comprises 11 residues. CDR3 coding DNA: TGTGCCATCAGTAACAGGGAACTGATGAATTTC. This translates into CAISNRELMNF.